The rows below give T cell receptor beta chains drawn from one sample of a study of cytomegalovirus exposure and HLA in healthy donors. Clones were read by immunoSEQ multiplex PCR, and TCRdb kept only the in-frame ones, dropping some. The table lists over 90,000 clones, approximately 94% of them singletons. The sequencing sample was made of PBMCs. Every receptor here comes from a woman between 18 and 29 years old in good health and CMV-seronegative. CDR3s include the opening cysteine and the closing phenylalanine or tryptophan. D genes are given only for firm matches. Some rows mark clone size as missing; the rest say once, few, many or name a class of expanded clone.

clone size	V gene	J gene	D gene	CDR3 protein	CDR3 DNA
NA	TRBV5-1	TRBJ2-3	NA	CASSFQGLSTDTQYF	TGCGCCAGCAGCTTTCAGGGATTATCCACAGATACGCAGTATTTT
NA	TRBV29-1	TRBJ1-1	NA	CSARPSKGDGNTEAFF	TGCAGCGCCCGACCCTCAAAGGGGGACGGGAACACTGAAGCTTTCTTT
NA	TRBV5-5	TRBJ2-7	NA	CASSLRVGQGGYEQYF	TGTGCCAGCAGCTTGAGGGTAGGGCAGGGGGGCTACGAGCAGTACTTC
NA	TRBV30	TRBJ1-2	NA	CAWSQSSTGSENYGYTF	TGTGCCTGGAGCCAGTCAAGCACAGGGAGCGAAAACTATGGCTACACCTTC
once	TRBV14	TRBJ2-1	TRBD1	CASSQGTGGAYSYNEQFF	TGTGCCAGCAGCCAAGGGACAGGGGGCGCGTATAGCTACAATGAGCAGTTCTTC
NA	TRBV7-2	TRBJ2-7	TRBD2	CASSPPRASGGAREQYF	TGTGCCAGCAGCCCCCCCCGGGCTAGCGGGGGGGCTCGGGAGCAGTACTTC
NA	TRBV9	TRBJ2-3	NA	CASSVGQADTQYF	TGTGCCAGCAGCGTAGGTCAGGCAGATACGCAGTATTTT
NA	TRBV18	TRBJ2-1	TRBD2	CASSRTSGRDEQFF	TGTGCCAGCTCCCGGACTAGCGGGAGAGATGAGCAGTTCTTC
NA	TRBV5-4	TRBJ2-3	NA	CASSLGSEPDTQYF	TGTGCCAGCAGCTTGGGGTCGGAGCCTGATACGCAGTATTTT
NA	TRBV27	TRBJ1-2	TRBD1	CASSAGQGSGYTF	TGTGCCAGCAGCGCCGGACAGGGGTCTGGCTACACCTTC
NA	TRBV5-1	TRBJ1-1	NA	CASSLVGDMNTEAFF	TGCGCCAGCAGCTTGGTAGGGGACATGAACACTGAAGCTTTCTTT
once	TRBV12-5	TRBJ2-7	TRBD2	CASGGLAVDEQYF	TGTGCTAGTGGCGGACTAGCGGTGGACGAGCAGTACTTC
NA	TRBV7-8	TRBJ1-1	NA	CASTETGTEAFF	TGTGCCAGCACCGAGACTGGCACTGAAGCTTTCTTT
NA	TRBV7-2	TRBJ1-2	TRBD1	CASSRLTDRVDYGYTF	TGTGCCAGCAGCAGATTGACGGACAGGGTAGACTATGGCTACACCTTC
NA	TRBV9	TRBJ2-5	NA	CASSPHKAGGETQYF	TGTGCCAGCAGCCCCCATAAGGCGGGTGGGGAGACCCAGTACTTC
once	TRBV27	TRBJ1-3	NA	CASSTLPLGNTIYF	TGTGCCAGCAGTACCCTACCCCTGGGAAACACCATATATTTT
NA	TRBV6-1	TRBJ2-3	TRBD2	CASSEALRLAVPDTQYF	TGTGCCAGCAGTGAAGCGCTCAGACTAGCGGTTCCCGATACGCAGTATTTT
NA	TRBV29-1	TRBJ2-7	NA	CSVGGDSYEQYF	TGCAGCGTTGGGGGCGACTCCTACGAGCAGTACTTC
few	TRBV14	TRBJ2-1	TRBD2	CASSQSGGRHNEQFF	TGTGCCAGCAGCCAGAGCGGGGGGCGACATAATGAGCAGTTCTTC
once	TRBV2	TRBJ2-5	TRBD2	CASSDGLGAETQYF	TGTGCCAGCAGTGACGGACTAGGAGCGGAGACCCAGTACTTC
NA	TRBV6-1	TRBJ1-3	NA	CASSAGRHLSSGNTIYF	TGTGCCAGCAGTGCCGGCAGGCACCTATCCTCTGGAAACACCATATATTTT
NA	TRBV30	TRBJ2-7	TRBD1	CAWEGQPYEQYF	TGTGCCTGGGAGGGACAGCCCTACGAGCAGTACTTC
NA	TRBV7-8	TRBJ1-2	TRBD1	CASSLGTEANYGYTF	TGTGCCAGCAGCCTAGGGACAGAAGCTAACTATGGCTACACCTTC
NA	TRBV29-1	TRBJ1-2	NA	CSVERAGDNYGYTF	TGCAGCGTTGAAAGGGCAGGGGATAACTATGGCTACACCTTC
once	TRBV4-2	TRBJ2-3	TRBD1	CASSQVTGGFADTQYF	TGTGCCAGCAGCCAAGTGACAGGGGGTTTTGCAGATACGCAGTATTTT
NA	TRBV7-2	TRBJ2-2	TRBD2	CASSSNLAGGPHGELFF	TGTGCCAGCAGCTCCAACCTAGCGGGGGGGCCGCACGGGGAGCTGTTTTTT
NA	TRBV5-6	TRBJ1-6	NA	CASSLIDSYNSPLHF	TGTGCCAGCAGCTTGATCGACAGCTATAATTCACCCCTCCACTTT
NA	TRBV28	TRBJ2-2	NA	CASSPPGGPDTGELFF	TGTGCCAGCAGTCCCCCCGGCGGGCCGGACACCGGGGAGCTGTTTTTT
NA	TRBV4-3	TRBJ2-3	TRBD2	CASSQNDQGRAGGPTQYF	TGCGCCAGCAGCCAAAACGATCAGGGGAGAGCGGGGGGGCCGACGCAGTATTTT
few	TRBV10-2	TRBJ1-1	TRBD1	CASRQGVYTEAFF	TGCGCCAGCAGACAGGGGGTATACACTGAAGCTTTCTTT
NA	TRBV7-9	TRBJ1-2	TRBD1	CASSLNRGGYYGYTF	TGTGCCAGCAGCTTAAACAGGGGGGGTTACTATGGCTACACCTTC
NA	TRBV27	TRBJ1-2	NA	CASSLNFVVRGRDGYTF	TGTGCCAGCAGTTTAAATTTCGTGGTCAGGGGTAGGGATGGCTACACCTTC
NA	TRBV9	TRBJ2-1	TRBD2	CASSVSGSRSNEQFF	TGTGCCAGCAGCGTTAGCGGGAGTAGATCCAATGAGCAGTTCTTC
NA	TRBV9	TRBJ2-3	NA	CASSDYTGTLEGYTQYF	TGTGCCAGCAGCGATTATACAGGCACCTTGGAGGGATATACGCAGTATTTT
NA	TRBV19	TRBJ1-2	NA	CASSPGRYGYTF	TGTGCCAGTAGCCCGGGTCGCTATGGCTACACCTTC
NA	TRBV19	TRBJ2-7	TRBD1	CASSRGTGNYEQYF	TGTGCCAGTAGTAGGGGGACAGGGAACTACGAGCAGTACTTC
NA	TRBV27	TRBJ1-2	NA	CASSFKTAKYGYTF	TGTGCCAGCAGTTTCAAAACAGCAAAATATGGCTACACCTTC
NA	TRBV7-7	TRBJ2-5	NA	CASSLARGETQYF	TGTGCTAGCAGCTTAGCCAGAGGGGAGACCCAGTACTTC
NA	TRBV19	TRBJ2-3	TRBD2	CASSEDGGRADTQYF	TGTGCCAGTAGCGAGGATGGCGGGAGGGCGGATACGCAGTATTTT
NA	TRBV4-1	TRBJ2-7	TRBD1	CASSTRQGGPYEQYF	TGCGCCAGCAGCACCCGACAGGGGGGGCCCTACGAGCAGTACTTC
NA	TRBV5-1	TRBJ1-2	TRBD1	CASGSGTGGPGYTF	TGCGCCAGCGGCTCCGGGACAGGGGGCCCAGGCTACACCTTC
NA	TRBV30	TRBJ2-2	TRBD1	CAWSEGQLNTGELFF	TGTGCCTGGAGTGAGGGACAGTTGAACACCGGGGAGCTGTTTTTT
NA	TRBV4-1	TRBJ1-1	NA	CASTGHPRRETEAFF	TGCGCCAGCACAGGCCACCCTAGAAGGGAGACTGAAGCTTTCTTT
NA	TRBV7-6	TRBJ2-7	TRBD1	CASSPSGQAVSSYEQYF	TGTGCCAGCAGCCCGTCGGGACAGGCGGTCAGCTCCTACGAGCAGTACTTC
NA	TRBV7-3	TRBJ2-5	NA	CASSLLGPGETQYF	TGTGCCAGCAGCTTACTCGGGCCGGGGGAGACCCAGTACTTC
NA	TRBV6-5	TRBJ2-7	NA	CASSPADREGEQYF	TGTGCCAGCAGTCCAGCGGACAGGGAGGGCGAGCAGTACTTC
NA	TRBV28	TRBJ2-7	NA	CASRTASAGYEQYF	TGTGCCAGCAGAACGGCTAGTGCGGGATACGAGCAGTACTTC
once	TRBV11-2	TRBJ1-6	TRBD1	CASSLDRVWNSPLHF	TGTGCCAGCAGCCTCGACAGGGTTTGGAATTCACCCCTCCACTTT
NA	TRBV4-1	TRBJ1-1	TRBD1	CASSHPGGWPEAFF	TGCGCCAGCAGCCACCCAGGGGGCTGGCCTGAAGCTTTCTTT
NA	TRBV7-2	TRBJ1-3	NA	CASSLGSQGGGNTIYF	TGTGCCAGCAGCTTAGGGTCGCAGGGTGGAGGAAACACCATATATTTT
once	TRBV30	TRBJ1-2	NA	CAWIRRGLTYGYTF	TGTGCCTGGATCCGACGGGGTTTGACCTATGGCTACACCTTC
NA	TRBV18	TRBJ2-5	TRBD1	CASSPFEGARETQYF	TGTGCCAGCTCACCATTCGAGGGGGCGCGTGAGACCCAGTACTTC
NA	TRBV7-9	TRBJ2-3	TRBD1	CASGDRTSTDTQYF	TGTGCCAGTGGGGACAGGACGAGCACAGATACGCAGTATTTT
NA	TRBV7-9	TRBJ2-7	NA	CASSGRDTEPYEQYF	TGTGCCAGCAGCGGCCGGGACACAGAACCCTACGAGCAGTACTTC
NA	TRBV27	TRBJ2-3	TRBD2	CASSSLAAQYF	TGTGCCAGCAGTTCGCTAGCGGCCCAGTATTTT